This T cell receptor beta chain was captured in a study of T cells in Graves' hyperthyroidism and ophthalmopathy. Each diagnosis drew on symptoms, thyroxine, TRAb, thyroid ultrasound and orbital computed tomography findings. 9.5 to 10 ml fresh peripheral blood yielded the PBMCs. This clonotype came up many times. Its antigen is not known. From RNA transcripts, TCR beta CDR3 regions were amplified. Researchers ran a first-round RT-PCR on the TCR CDR3 using the HTBI primer set. TCRdb reprocessed the multiplex PCR reads via MiXCR and lists one record per CDR3 protein. Here the sample spans about 500,000 distinct CDR3 sequences, roughly 15% being singletons. In germline, CDR1 is SEHNR, CDR2 FQNEAQ (reference sequence). V lost 5 bases to trimming and J lost 5 bases; unmatched junction nucleotides: 9. This CDR3 region has 15 residues. Study-level results: The model identified upcoming ophthalmopathy a median roughly 6 months ahead of onset.

This TCR derives from a woman between 25 and 40 years old with Graves' ophthalmopathy. The V gene is TRBV7-9, the J gene TRBJ2-1, with 7 bases that match TRBD1. Sequencing was carried out using blood. The CDR3 spells CASSPTGTANNEQFF. Written as DNA, the CDR3 is TGTGCCAGCAGCCCCACCGGGACAGCCAACAATGAGCAGTTCTTC.